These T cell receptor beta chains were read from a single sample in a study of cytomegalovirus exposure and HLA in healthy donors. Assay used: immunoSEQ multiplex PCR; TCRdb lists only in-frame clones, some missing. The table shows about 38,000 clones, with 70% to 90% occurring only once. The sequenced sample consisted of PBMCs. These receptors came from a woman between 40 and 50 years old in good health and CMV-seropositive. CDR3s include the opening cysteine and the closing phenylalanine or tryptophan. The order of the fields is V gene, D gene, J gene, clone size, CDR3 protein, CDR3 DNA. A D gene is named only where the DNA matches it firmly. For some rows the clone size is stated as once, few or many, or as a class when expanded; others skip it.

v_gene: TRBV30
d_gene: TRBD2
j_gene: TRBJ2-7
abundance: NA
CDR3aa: CAWSFGTSGFYEQYF
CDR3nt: TGTGCCTGGAGTTTCGGGACTAGCGGATTCTACGAGCAGTACTTC

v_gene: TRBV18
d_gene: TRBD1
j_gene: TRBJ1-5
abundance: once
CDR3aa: CASSRDSSFWPQHF
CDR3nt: TGTGCCAGCTCAAGGGACAGCTCGTTTTGGCCCCAGCATTTT

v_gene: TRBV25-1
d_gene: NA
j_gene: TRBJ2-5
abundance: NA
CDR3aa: CASAQGRRETQYF
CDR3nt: TGTGCCAGTGCACAGGGGAGGCGAGAGACCCAGTACTTC

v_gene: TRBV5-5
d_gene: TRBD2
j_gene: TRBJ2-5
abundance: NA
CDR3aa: CASSLNRGGGAQETQYF
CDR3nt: TGTGCCAGCAGCTTGAACCGAGGCGGGGGGGCCCAAGAGACCCAGTACTTC

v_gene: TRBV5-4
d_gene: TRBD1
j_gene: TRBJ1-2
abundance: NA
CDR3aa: CASSGDRGQAGYTF
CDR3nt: TGTGCCAGCAGCGGAGACAGGGGGCAGGCTGGCTACACCTTC

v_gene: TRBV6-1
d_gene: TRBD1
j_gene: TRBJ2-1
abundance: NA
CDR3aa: CASRSGDRRGNEQFF
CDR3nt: TGTGCCAGCAGGAGTGGGGACAGGAGGGGCAATGAGCAGTTCTTC

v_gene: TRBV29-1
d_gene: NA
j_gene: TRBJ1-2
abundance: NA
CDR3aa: CSVEDTVRGYTF
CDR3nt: TGCAGCGTTGAAGACACAGTGCGAGGCTACACCTTC

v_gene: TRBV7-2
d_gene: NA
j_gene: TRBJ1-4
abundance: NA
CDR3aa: CASGRVLNEKLFF
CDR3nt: TGTGCCAGCGGCAGGGTCCTAAATGAAAAACTGTTTTTT

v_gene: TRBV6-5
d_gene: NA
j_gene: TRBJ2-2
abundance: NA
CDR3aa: CASRSGEAGELFF
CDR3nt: TGTGCCAGCAGGTCAGGGGAAGCCGGGGAGCTGTTTTTT

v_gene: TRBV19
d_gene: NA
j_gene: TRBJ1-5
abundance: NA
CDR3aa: CASSIKLAAEYQPQHF
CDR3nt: TGTGCCAGTAGTATAAAACTGGCCGCGGAGTATCAGCCCCAGCATTTT

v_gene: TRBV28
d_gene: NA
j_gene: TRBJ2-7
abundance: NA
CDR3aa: CASYSRREQYF
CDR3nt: TGTGCCAGCTACTCCAGGAGGGAGCAGTACTTC

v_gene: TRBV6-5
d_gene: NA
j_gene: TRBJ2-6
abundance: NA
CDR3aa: CASSWTDSGANVLTF
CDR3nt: TGTGCCAGCAGTTGGACAGACTCTGGGGCCAACGTCCTGACTTTC

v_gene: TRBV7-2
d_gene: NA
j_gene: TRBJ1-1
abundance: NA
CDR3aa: CASSFGQTEAFF
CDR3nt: TGTGCCAGCAGCTTTGGACAGACTGAAGCTTTCTTT

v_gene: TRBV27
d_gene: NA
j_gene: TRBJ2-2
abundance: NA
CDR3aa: CASSLTARRTGELFF
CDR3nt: TGTGCCAGCAGTTTGACCGCTCGGCGGACCGGGGAGCTGTTTTTT

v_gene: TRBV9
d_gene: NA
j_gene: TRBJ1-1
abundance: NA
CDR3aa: CASSPRGQNTEAFF
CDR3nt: TGTGCCAGCAGCCCTCGTGGGCAGAACACTGAAGCTTTCTTT

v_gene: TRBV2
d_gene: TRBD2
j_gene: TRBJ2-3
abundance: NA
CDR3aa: CASSRLAGDTDTQYF
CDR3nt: TGTGCCAGCAGTCGACTAGCGGGGGACACAGATACGCAGTATTTT

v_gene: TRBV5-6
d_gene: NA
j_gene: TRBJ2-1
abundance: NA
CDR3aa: CASSSAGDTYNEQFF
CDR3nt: TGTGCCAGCAGCTCGGCGGGGGACACCTACAATGAGCAGTTCTTC

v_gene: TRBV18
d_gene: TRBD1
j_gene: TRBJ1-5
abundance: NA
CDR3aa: CASSPQTGAGQPQHF
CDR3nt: TGTGCCAGCTCACCACAAACAGGGGCAGGCCAGCCCCAGCATTTT

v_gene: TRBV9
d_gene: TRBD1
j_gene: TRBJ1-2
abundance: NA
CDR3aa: CASKPGQGAYGYTF
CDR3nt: TGTGCCAGCAAACCGGGACAGGGGGCTTATGGCTACACCTTC

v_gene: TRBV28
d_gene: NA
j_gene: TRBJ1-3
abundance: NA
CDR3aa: CASSLRGRSSSGNTIYF
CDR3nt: TGTGCCAGCAGTTTAAGGGGCCGCTCCTCCTCTGGAAACACCATATATTTT

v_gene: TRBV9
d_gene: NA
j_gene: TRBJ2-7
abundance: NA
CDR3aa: CASGGGRSSYEQYF
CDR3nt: TGTGCCAGTGGAGGAGGCAGGAGCTCCTACGAGCAGTACTTC

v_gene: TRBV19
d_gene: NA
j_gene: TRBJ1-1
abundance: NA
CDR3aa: CASSVRVRETEAFF
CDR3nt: TGTGCCAGTAGTGTCAGGGTACGAGAAACTGAAGCTTTCTTT

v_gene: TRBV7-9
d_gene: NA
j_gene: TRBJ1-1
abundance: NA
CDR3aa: CASSQIIPTEAFF
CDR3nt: TGTGCCAGCAGCCAAATCATCCCCACTGAAGCTTTCTTT

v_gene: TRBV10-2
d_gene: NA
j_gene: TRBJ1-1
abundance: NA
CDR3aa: CASSDQGRGVTEAFF
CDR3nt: TGCGCCAGCAGTGACCAGGGGAGGGGGGTCACTGAAGCTTTCTTT

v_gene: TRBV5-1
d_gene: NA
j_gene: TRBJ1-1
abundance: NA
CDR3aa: CASSSDSYTEAFF
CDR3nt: TGCGCCAGCAGCTCTGACAGCTACACTGAAGCTTTCTTT

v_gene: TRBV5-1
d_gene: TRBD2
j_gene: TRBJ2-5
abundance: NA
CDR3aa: CASSLGTVASGEETQYF
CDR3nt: TGCGCCAGCAGCTTGGGGACGGTGGCTAGCGGGGAAGAGACCCAGTACTTC

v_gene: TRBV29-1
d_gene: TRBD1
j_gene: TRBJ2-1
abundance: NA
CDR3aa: CSVERWDRGLYEQFF
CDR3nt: TGCAGCGTTGAACGGTGGGACAGGGGGCTCTATGAGCAGTTCTTC

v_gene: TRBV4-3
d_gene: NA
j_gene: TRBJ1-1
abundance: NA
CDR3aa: CASSQVITSTEAFF
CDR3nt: TGCGCCAGCAGCCAAGTCATAACCAGCACTGAAGCTTTCTTT

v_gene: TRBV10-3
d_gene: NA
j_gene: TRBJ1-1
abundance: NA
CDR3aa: CAISASTGENTEAFF
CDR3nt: TGTGCCATCAGTGCGTCGACAGGAGAAAACACTGAAGCTTTCTTT

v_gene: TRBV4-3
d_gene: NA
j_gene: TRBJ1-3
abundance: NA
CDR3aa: CASSQDLGGSSGNTIYF
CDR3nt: TGCGCCAGCAGCCAAGATCTGGGAGGCAGCTCTGGAAACACCATATATTTT

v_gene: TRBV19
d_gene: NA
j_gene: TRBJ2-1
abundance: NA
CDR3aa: CASSNPAGYNEQFF
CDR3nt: TGTGCCAGTAGTAACCCTGCAGGGTACAATGAGCAGTTCTTC

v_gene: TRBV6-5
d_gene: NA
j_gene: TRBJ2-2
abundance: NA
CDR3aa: CASRTSGPNTGELFF
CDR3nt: TGTGCCAGCAGAACGAGCGGTCCTAACACCGGGGAGCTGTTTTTT

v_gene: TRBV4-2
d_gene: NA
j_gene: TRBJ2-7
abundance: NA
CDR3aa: CASSQRSTYEQYF
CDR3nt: TGTGCCAGCAGCCAAAGAAGCACCTACGAGCAGTACTTC

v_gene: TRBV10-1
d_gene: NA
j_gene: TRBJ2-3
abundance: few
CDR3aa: CASSDSEDRPTDTQYF
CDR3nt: TGCGCCAGCAGCGACTCTGAGGACAGACCCACAGATACGCAGTATTTT

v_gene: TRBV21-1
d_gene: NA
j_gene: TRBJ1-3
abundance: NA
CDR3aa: CASSNPIPIYSGNTIYF
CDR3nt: TGTGCCAGCAGCAATCCCATTCCGATCTATTCTGGAAACACCATATATTTT

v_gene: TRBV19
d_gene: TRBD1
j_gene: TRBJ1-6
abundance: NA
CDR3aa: CASSATGGDNSPLHF
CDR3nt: TGTGCCAGTAGCGCGACAGGGGGTGATAATTCACCCCTCCACTTT

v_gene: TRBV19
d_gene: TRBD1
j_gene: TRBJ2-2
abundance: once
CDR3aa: CASRGQGATGELFF
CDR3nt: TGTGCCAGTAGGGGACAGGGGGCCACCGGGGAGCTGTTTTTT

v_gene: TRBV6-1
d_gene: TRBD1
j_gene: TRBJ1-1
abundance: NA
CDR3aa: CASSDGPGQGARAEAFF
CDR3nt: TGTGCCAGCAGTGATGGCCCGGGACAGGGGGCAAGGGCTGAAGCTTTCTTT

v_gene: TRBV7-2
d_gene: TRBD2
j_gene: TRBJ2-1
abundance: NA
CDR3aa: CASSFQRGVSNEQFF
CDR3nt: TGTGCCAGCAGCTTCCAGCGGGGGGTATCCAATGAGCAGTTCTTC

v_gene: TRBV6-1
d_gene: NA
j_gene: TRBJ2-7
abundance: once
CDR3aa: CASSEAGSGLEQYF
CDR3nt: TGTGCCAGCAGTGAAGCTGGGAGTGGCCTCGAGCAGTACTTC

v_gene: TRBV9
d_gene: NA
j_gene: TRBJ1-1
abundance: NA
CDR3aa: CASGRHGAFF
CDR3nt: TGTGCCAGCGGGAGGCATGGAGCTTTCTTT

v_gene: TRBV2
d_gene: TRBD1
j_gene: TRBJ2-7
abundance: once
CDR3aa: CASNRDRDYEQYF
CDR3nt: TGTGCCAGCAATAGGGACAGGGACTACGAGCAGTACTTC

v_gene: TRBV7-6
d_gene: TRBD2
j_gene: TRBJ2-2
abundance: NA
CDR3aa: CASSSREGVGNTGELFF
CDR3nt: TGTGCCAGCAGCTCCAGGGAGGGCGTGGGGAACACCGGGGAGCTGTTTTTT

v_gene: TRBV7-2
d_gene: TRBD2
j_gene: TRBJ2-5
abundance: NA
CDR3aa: CASSSPWGSGGQETQYF
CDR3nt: TGTGCCAGCAGCTCCCCCTGGGGTAGCGGGGGACAGGAGACCCAGTACTTC

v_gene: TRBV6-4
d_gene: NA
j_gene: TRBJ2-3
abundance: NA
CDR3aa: CASSEEQGSTDTQYF
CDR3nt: TGTGCCAGCAGTGAAGAGCAGGGGTCCACAGATACGCAGTATTTT

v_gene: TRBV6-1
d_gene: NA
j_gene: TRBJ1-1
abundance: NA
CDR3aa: CASSEAPYLWGGEVRRNTEAFF
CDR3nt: TGTGCCAGCAGTGAAGCCCCCTACCTTTGGGGGGGGGAGGTTCGGAGGAACACTGAAGCTTTCTTT

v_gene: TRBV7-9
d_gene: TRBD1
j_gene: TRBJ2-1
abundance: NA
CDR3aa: CASSLIPGTERNEQFF
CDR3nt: TGTGCCAGCAGCTTAATTCCGGGGACAGAGCGCAATGAGCAGTTCTTC

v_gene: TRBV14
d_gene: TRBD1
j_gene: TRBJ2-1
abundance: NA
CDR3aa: CASSQRQGFPSYNEQFF
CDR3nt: TGTGCCAGCAGCCAGAGACAGGGGTTCCCCTCCTACAATGAGCAGTTCTTC

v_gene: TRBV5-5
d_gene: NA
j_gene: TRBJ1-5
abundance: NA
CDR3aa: CASSVGGLSNQPQHF
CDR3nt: TGTGCCAGCAGCGTGGGAGGGCTTAGCAATCAGCCCCAGCATTTT

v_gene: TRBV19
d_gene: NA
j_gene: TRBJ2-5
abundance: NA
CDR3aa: CASSWTDQETQYF
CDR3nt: TGTGCCAGTAGTTGGACAGACCAAGAGACCCAGTACTTC

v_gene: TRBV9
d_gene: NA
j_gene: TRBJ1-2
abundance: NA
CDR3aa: CASSGVGLHYGYTF
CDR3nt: TGTGCCAGCAGCGGAGTGGGGCTCCACTATGGCTACACCTTC

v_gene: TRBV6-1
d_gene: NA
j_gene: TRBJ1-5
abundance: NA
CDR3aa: CASSWGGTPAPPQHF
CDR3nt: TGTGCCAGCAGCTGGGGGGGGACCCCGGCACCGCCCCAGCATTTT

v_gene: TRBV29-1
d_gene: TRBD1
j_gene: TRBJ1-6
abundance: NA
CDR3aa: CSVEGARGTLHF
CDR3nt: TGCAGCGTGGAGGGGGCCCGGGGAACCCTCCACTTT

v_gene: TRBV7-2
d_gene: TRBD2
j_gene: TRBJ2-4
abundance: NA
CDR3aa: CASSVSSGGGSNIQYF
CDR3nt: TGTGCCAGCAGCGTCTCTAGCGGGGGGGGCTCTAACATTCAGTACTTC

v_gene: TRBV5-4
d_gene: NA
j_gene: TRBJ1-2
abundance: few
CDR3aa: CASSLGGGAYGYTF
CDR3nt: TGTGCCAGCAGCTTGGGAGGAGGGGCCTATGGCTACACCTTC